Listed below are T cell receptor beta chains from one sample, sequenced in a study of monozygotic twins with inflammatory bowel disease. TCRdb processed the 5' RACE reads again and assigns one entry to each CDR3 protein, with no DNA. The sample includes some 200,000 distinct CDR3 sequences. The sample comprised blood. The receptors derive from a human donor with ulcerative colitis or Crohn's disease, or a healthy co-twin of an affected twin (not recorded which). Both conserved end residues are part of each CDR3.

>TRBJ2-1|TRBV29-1
CSVGSAGAYNEQFF
>TRBJ2-2|TRBV5-1
CASSLAVRLNTGELFF
>TRBJ1-2|TRBV6-1
CASSPTSGQSYGYTF
>TRBJ2-5|TRBV30
CAWSEDSQETQYF
>TRBJ2-1|TRBV10-3
CAISESRDSYNEQFF
>TRBJ1-1|TRBV10-3
CAISERGDYTEAFF
>TRBJ2-5|TRBV11-3
CASSLDGRTQETQYF
>TRBJ2-5|TRBV27
CASSLVLAGVETQYF
>TRBJ2-5|TRBV5-1
CASSPGPTGSKETQYF
>TRBJ1-2|TRBV5-1
CASSPDSQGGGYTF
>TRBJ1-1|TRBV4-1
CASSQVDGIEAFF
>TRBJ2-5|TRBV12-5
CASGLAGGTYQETQYF
>TRBJ2-2|TRBV11-2
CASSSPSSSGGENTGELFF
>TRBJ2-5|TRBV5-4
CASSLGLEGQYF
>TRBJ1-3|TRBV7-2
CASSLGGQGLSGNTIYF
>TRBJ1-5|TRBV12-3/TRBV12-4
CASSLGVQPQHF
>TRBJ2-7|TRBV4-2
CASSRPPSYEQYF